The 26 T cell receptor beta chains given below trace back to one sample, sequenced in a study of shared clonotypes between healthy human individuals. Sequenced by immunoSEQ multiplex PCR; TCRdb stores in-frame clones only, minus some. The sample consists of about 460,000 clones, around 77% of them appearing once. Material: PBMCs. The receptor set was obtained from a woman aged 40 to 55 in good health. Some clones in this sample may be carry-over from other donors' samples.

CDR3 coding DNA: TGTGCCAGCAGTGCAAGCCGGGGGACAGGGAGTTACGAGCAGTACTTC. Translation: CASSASRGTGSYEQYF. J is TRBJ2-7 and V is TRBV27; TRBD1 matches at 9 bases. V shed 5 bases, J shed 4 bases, and the junction held 12 bases outside the gene matches. Looked up from germline, CDR1 is MNHEY and CDR2 is SMNVEV (reference sequence). The CDR3 length is 16 residues.

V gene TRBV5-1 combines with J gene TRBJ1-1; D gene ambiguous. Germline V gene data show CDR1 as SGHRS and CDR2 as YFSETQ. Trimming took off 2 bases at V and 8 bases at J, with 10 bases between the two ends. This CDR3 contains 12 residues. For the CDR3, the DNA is TGCGCCAGCAGCTTTGGCGGGGAAGAAGCTTTCTTT. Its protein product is CASSFGGEEAFF.

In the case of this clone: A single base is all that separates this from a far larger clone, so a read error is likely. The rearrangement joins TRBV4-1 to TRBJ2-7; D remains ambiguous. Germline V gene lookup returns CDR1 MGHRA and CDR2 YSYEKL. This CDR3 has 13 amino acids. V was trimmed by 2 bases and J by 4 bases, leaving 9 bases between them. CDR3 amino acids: CASSQPVGYEQYF. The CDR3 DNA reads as TGCGCCAGCAGCCAACCAGTGGGGTACGAGCAGTACTTC.

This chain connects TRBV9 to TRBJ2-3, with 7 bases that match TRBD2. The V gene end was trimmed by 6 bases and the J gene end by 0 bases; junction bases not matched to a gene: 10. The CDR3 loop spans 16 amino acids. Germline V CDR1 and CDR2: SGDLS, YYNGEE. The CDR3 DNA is TGTGCCAGCATCCCCGGTGGGGGGGGGAGCACAGATACGCAGTATTTT. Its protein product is CASIPGGGGSTDTQYF. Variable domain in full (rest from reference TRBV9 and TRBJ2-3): DSGVTQTPKHLITATGQRVTLRCSPRSGDLSVYWYQQSLDQGLQFLIQYYNGEERAKGNILERFSAQQFPDLHSELNLSSLELGDSALYFCASIPGGGGSTDTQYFGPGTRLTVL.

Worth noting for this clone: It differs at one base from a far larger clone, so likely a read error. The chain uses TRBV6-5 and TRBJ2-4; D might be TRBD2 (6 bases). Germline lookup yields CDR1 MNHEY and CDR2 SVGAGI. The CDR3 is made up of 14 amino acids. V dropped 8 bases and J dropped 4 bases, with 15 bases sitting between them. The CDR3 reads CASGKGLGKNIQYF. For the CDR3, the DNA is TGTGCCAGCGGTAAGGGACTGGGAAAAAACATTCAGTACTTC.

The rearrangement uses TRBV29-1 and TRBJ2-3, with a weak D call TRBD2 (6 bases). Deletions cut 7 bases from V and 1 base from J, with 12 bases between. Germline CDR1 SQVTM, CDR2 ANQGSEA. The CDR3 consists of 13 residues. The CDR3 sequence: CSADPSGTDTQYF. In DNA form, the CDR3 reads TGCAGCGCTGACCCTAGCGGCACAGATACGCAGTATTTT.

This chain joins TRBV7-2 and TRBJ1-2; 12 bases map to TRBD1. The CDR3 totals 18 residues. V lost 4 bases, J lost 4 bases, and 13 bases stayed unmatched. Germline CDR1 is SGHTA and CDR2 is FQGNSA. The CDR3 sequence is CASSSRTRDRGLGYGYTF. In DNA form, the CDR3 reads TGTGCCAGCAGCTCCAGAACCCGGGACAGGGGGCTCGGCTATGGCTACACCTTC.

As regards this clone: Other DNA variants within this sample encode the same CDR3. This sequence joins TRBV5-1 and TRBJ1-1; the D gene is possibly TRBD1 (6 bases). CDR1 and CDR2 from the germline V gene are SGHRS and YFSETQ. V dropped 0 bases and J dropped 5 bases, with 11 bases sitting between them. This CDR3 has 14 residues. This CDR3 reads CASSLAGGRTEAFF. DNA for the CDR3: TGCGCCAGCAGCTTGGCCGGGGGGCGGACTGAAGCTTTCTTT.

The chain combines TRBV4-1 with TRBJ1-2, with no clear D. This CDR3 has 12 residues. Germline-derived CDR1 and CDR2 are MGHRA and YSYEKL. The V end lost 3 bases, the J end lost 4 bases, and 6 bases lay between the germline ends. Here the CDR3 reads CASSQAGYGYTF. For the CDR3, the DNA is TGCGCCAGCAGCCAGGCGGGCTATGGCTACACCTTC.

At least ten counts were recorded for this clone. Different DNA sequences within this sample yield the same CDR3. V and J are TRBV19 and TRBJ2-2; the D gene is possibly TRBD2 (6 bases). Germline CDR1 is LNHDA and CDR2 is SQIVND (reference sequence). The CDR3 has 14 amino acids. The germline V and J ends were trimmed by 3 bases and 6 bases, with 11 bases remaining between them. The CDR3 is CASSISRRAGELFF. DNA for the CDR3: TGTGCCAGTAGTATTTCCAGGAGGGCCGGGGAGCTGTTTTTT. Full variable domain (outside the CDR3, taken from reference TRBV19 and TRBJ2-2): DGGITQSPKYLFRKEGQNVTLSCEQNLNHDAMYWYRQDPGQGLRLIYYSQIVNDFQKGDIAEGYSVSREKKESFPLTVTSAQKNPTAFYLCASSISRRAGELFFGEGSRLTVL.

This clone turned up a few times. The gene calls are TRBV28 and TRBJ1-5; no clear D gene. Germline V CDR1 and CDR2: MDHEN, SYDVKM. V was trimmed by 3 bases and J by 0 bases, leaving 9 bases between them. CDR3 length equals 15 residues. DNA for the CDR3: TGTGCCAGCAGTTTGTATGGGATTAGCAATCAGCCCCAGCATTTT. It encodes CASSLYGISNQPQHF.

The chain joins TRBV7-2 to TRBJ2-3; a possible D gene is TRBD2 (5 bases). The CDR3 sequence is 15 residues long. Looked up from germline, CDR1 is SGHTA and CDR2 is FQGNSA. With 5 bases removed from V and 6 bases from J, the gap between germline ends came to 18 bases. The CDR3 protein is CASSKEAVHVDTQYF. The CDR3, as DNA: TGTGCCAGCAGCAAAGAAGCGGTACACGTGGATACGCAGTATTTT.

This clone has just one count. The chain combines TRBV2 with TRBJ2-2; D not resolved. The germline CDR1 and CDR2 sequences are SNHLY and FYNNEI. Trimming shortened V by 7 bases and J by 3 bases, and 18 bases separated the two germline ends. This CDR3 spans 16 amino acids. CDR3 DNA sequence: TGTGCCAGCAACCCTTGGGGTGATATGGACACCGGGGAGCTGTTTTTT. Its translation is CASNPWGDMDTGELFF. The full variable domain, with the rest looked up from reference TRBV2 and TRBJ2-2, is EPEVTQTPSHQVTQMGQEVILRCVPISNHLYFYWYRQILGQKVEFLVSFYNNEISEKSEIFDDQFSVERPDGSNFTLKIRSTKLEDSAMYFCASNPWGDMDTGELFFGEGSRLTVL.

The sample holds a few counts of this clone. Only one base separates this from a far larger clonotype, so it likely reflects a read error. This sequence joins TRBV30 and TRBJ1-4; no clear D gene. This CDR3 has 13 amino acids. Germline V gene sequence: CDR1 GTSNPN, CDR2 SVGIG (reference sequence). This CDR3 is CAWGVNSNEKLFF. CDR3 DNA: TGTGCCTGGGGTGTAAACAGCAACGAAAAACTGTTTTTT.

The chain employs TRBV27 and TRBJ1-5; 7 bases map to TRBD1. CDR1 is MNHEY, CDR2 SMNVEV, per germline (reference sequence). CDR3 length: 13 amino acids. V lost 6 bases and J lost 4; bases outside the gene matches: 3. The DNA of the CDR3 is TGTGCCAGCAGCCCCAGGGGGAATCAGCCCCAGCATTTT. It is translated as CASSPRGNQPQHF.

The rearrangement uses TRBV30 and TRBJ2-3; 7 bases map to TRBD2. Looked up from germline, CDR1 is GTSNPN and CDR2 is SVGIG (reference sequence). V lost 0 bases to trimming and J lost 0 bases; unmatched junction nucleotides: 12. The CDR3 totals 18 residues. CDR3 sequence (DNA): TGTGCCTGGAGTGTAGGTCGGGAGGACTCCAATAGCACAGATACGCAGTATTTT. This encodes CAWSVGREDSNSTDTQYF.

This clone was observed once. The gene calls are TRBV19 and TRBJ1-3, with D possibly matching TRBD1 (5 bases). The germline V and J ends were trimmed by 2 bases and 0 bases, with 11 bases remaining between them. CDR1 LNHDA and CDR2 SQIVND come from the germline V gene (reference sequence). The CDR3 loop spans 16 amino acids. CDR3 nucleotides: TGTGCCAGTAGTATAAAGGGACCGATCTCTGGAAACACCATATATTTT. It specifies CASSIKGPISGNTIYF.

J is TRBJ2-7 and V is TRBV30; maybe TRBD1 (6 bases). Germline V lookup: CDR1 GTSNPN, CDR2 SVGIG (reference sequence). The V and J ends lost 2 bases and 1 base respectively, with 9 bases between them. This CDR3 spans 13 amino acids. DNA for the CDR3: TGTGCCTGGAGTTTGACAGGTTCCTACGAGCAGTACTTC. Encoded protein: CAWSLTGSYEQYF.

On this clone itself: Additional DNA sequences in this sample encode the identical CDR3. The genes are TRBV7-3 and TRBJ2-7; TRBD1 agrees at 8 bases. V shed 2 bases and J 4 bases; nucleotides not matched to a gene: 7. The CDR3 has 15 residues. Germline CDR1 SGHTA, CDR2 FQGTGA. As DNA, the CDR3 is TGTGCCAGCAGCTTATCTTTTGGACAGGGTTACGAGCAGTACTTC. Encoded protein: CASSLSFGQGYEQYF. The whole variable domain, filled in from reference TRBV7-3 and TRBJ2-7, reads GAGVSQTPSNKVTEKGKYVELRCDPISGHTALYWYRQSLGQGPEFLIYFQGTGAADDSGLPNDRFFAVRPEGSVSTLKIQRTERGDSAVYLCASSLSFGQGYEQYFGPGTRLTVT.

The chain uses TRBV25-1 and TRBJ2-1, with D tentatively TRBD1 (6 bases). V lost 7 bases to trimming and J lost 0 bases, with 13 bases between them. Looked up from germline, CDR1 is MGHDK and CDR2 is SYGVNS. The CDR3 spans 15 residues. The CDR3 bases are TGTGCCAGCAACCCTCGGGACAACTCCTACAATGAGCAGTTCTTC. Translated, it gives CASNPRDNSYNEQFF.

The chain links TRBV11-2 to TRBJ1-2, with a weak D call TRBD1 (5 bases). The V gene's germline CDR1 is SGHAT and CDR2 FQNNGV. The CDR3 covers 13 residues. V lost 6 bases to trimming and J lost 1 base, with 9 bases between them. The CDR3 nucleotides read TGTGCCAGCAGACGGGACCTTAACTATGGCTACACCTTC. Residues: CASRRDLNYGYTF.

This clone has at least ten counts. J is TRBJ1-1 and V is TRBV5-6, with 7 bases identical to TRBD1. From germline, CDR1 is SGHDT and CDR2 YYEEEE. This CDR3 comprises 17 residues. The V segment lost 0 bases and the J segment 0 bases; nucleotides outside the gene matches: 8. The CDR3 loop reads CASSLDPSRGMNTEAFF. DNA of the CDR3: TGTGCCAGCAGCTTGGACCCTTCCAGGGGGATGAACACTGAAGCTTTCTTT.

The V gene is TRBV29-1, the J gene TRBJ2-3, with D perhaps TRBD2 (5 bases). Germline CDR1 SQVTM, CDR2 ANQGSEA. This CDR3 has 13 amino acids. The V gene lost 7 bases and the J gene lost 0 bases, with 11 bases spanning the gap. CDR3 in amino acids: CSASGPSTDTQYF. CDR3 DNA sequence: TGCAGCGCCAGCGGACCGAGCACAGATACGCAGTATTTT.

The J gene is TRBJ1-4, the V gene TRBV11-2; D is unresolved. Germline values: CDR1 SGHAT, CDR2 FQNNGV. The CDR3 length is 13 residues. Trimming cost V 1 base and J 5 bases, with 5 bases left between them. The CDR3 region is CASSLGRNEKLFF. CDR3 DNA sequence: TGTGCCAGCAGCTTAGGTCGCAATGAAAAACTGTTTTTT.

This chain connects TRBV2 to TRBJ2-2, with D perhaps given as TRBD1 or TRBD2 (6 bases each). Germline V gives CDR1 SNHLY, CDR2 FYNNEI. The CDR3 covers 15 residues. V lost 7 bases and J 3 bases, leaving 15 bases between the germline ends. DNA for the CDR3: TGTGCCAGCACCCCGGGGGACACTCACACCGGGGAGCTGTTTTTT. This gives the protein CASTPGDTHTGELFF.

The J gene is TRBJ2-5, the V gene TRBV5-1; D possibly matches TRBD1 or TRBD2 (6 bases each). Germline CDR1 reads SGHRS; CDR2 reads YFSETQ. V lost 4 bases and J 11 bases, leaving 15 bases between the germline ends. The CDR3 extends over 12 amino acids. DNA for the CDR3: TGCGCCAGCAGCGAACAGGGAGGAGAGCAGTACTTC. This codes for CASSEQGGEQYF.